The 24 T cell receptor beta chains presented below share a single source sample, sequenced in a study of blood T cell repertoires in COVID-19. TCRdb's copy holds only in-frame clones and misses some; the assay was immunoSEQ multiplex PCR. The data show about 120,000 clones, around 86% seen once. The material sequenced was peripheral blood. Receptor source: a woman between 65 and 79 years old with acute or convalescent COVID-19.

V usage is TRBV6-1 and J usage is TRBJ2-3, with 8 bases that match TRBD1. V dropped 3 bases and J dropped 3; count of bases not matched to a gene: 5. The CDR3 is made up of 15 amino acids. The germline gives CDR1 MNHNS, CDR2 SASEGT. The CDR3 is CASSDVTGVTDTQYF. The CDR3 region has the DNA TGTGCCAGCAGTGATGTGACAGGGGTGACAGATACGCAGTATTTT.

This chain uses TRBV11-2 with TRBJ2-1; maybe TRBD1 (5 bases). Germline V CDR1 and CDR2: SGHAT, FQNNGV. Trimming stripped 6 bases from V and 9 bases from J, with 12 bases between. The CDR3 has 12 residues. The CDR3 DNA sequence: TGTGCCAGCAGGGGGCAGTCCTTTGAGCAGTTCTTC. Translating it yields CASRGQSFEQFF.

The chain has TRBV24-1 and TRBJ1-5; D possibly corresponds to TRBD1 (5 bases). Germline assignment: CDR1 KGHDR and CDR2 SFDVKD. With 4 bases removed from V and 0 bases from J, the gap between germline ends came to 24 bases. The CDR3 loop spans 20 amino acids. The CDR3 sequence: CATSEPTDTRQYDSNQPQHF. The CDR3 region has the DNA TGTGCCACCAGTGAACCGACGGACACCCGCCAATACGATAGCAATCAGCCCCAGCATTTT.

The chain uses TRBV27 and TRBJ2-3, with D uncertain. This CDR3 region has 16 residues. V was trimmed by 2 bases and J by 4 bases, leaving 16 bases between them. Germline V gene lookup returns CDR1 MNHEY and CDR2 SMNVEV (reference sequence). The CDR3 here is CASSLTMDAAADTQYF. The CDR3 DNA reads as TGTGCCAGCAGTTTAACGATGGATGCGGCAGCAGATACGCAGTATTTT.

V is TRBV9 and J is TRBJ1-6, with TRBD1 matching over 9 bases. The CDR3 extends over 14 amino acids. V trimming: 4 bases; J trimming: 8 bases; junction bases outside the gene matches: 4. The germline V gene encodes CDR1 SGDLS and CDR2 YYNGEE. The CDR3 region has the DNA TGTGCCAGCAGCCTAAGGACAGGGGATTCACCCCTCCACTTT. As protein: CASSLRTGDSPLHF.

CDR3 region: CSVELQSYGYTF. CDR3 sequence (DNA): TGCAGCGTTGAATTACAGAGCTATGGCTACACCTTC. The gene calls are TRBV29-1 and TRBJ1-2; D remains unclear. The CDR3 runs 12 residues. Per germline, CDR1 SQVTM and CDR2 ANQGSEA. The ends were cut back, 2 bases at V and 4 bases at J, with 8 bases in the middle.

This clone was observed once. The genes are TRBV6-5 and TRBJ2-7; D unclear. CDR1 and CDR2 (germline): MNHEY, SVGAGI. V was shortened by 7 bases and J by 2 bases, with 12 bases between the two germline ends. The length of the CDR3 is 13 residues. DNA of the CDR3: TGTGCCAGCACAAGTTCTACCCCCTACGAGCAGTACTTC. This sequence encodes CASTSSTPYEQYF.

V is TRBV5-1 and J is TRBJ1-2; no firm D call. This CDR3 has 13 residues. V lost 0 bases and J 7 bases, leaving 10 bases between the germline ends. CDR1 and CDR2 from the germline V gene are SGHRS and YFSETQ. CDR3 nucleotide sequence: TGCGCCAGCAGCTTGGATCCCGCGGTTGGCTACACCTTC. It encodes CASSLDPAVGYTF.

This clone was observed a handful of times. This CDR3 reads CASSLYSGTYYEQYF. The CDR3 bases are TGTGCCAGTAGTCTATACTCCGGGACTTACTACGAGCAGTACTTC. The chain uses TRBV19 and TRBJ2-7; TRBD2 might be the D (6 bases). The germline V gene has CDR1 LNHDA and CDR2 SQIVND (reference sequence). Trimming cost V 5 bases and J 3 bases, with 17 bases left between them. The CDR3 runs to 15 residues.

This chain uses TRBV29-1 with TRBJ2-2, with TRBD2 matching 9 bases. The V segment lost 7 bases and the J segment 1 base; nucleotides outside the gene matches: 7. In germline, CDR1 is SQVTM, CDR2 ANQGSEA. The CDR3 totals 15 residues. As DNA, the CDR3 is TGCAGCGCACCCGGGCGGGGGGGGAACACCGGGGAGCTGTTTTTT. Translation: CSAPGRGGNTGELFF.

CDR3 nucleotides: TGTGCCAGCAGACTCGACAAACAAGAGACCCAGTACTTC. The encoded protein is CASRLDKQETQYF. The chain couples TRBV27 to TRBJ2-5; unclear D gene. CDR1 is MNHEY, CDR2 SMNVEV, per germline (reference sequence). V was trimmed by 6 bases and J by 2 bases, leaving 10 bases between them. The CDR3 runs to 13 residues.

J is TRBJ2-3 and V is TRBV9; unclear D gene. The CDR3 is 16 amino acids. Trimming cost V 4 bases and J 3 bases, with 18 bases left between them. Germline V gene sequence: CDR1 SGDLS, CDR2 YYNGEE. The CDR3 region is CASSSVPGSGTDTQYF. The CDR3, as DNA: TGTGCCAGCAGCAGCGTACCCGGGTCTGGGACAGATACGCAGTATTTT.

The chain uses TRBV3-1 (or the pseudogene TRBV3-2) and TRBJ2-5; the D gene is possibly TRBD1 (6 bases). This CDR3 has 14 residues. V was cut by 2 bases and J by 5 bases, with 12 bases left in between. Germline assignment: CDR1 LGHDT and CDR2 YNNKEL (reference sequence). In nucleotides, the CDR3 is TGTGCCAGCAGCCAATATGTCAGGGGTGAGACCCAGTACTTC. It yields the protein CASSQYVRGETQYF.

A single count supports this clone. This sample also contains other DNA sequences that code for the same CDR3. The chain couples TRBV5-1 to TRBJ1-2; 7 bases line up with TRBD1. Per the germline V gene, CDR1 is SGHRS and CDR2 is YFSETQ. V trimming: 0 bases; J trimming: 4 bases; junction bases outside the gene matches: 3. This CDR3 is 14 amino acids long. The CDR3, as DNA: TGCGCCAGCAGCTTGGGACAGGGTGGCTATGGCTACACCTTC. Translation: CASSLGQGGYGYTF. Complete variable domain (other parts from reference TRBV5-1 and TRBJ1-2): KAGVTQTPRYLIKTRGQQVTLSCSPISGHRSVSWYQQTPGQGLQFLFEYFSETQRNKGNFPGRFSGRQFSNSRSEMNVSTLELGDSALYLCASSLGQGGYGYTFGSGTRLTVV.

This chain connects TRBV12-3 or TRBV12-4 to TRBJ1-1; D may be TRBD1 (5 bases). The CDR3 runs 12 residues. V was pared by 3 bases and J by 5 bases, with 7 bases between. Here the CDR3 reads CASSFRGTEAFF. For the CDR3, the DNA is TGTGCCAGCAGTTTTCGGGGGACTGAAGCTTTCTTT.

The V gene is TRBV4-1, the J gene TRBJ1-6, with D unclear. The CDR3 contains 20 residues. The germline CDR1 and CDR2 sequences are MGHRA and YSYEKL. V lost 0 bases to trimming and J lost 5 bases, with 23 bases between them. The CDR3 region is CASSQDWTIREAGNNSPLHF. CDR3 bases: TGCGCCAGCAGCCAAGATTGGACCATACGAGAAGCGGGTAATAATTCACCCCTCCACTTT.

This chain joins TRBV5-1 and TRBJ2-5; unclear D gene. The CDR3 covers 14 residues. Germline V lookup: CDR1 SGHRS, CDR2 YFSETQ. V lost 0 bases and J 4 bases, leaving 10 bases between the germline ends. In DNA form, the CDR3 reads TGCGCCAGCAGCTTGGGGCAGACGGGAGAGACCCAGTACTTC. Its translation is CASSLGQTGETQYF.

This clone was observed once. Written as DNA, the CDR3 is TGTGCCAGCAGCCAGTCAGGGTATTGGGAGACCCAGTACTTC. Its translation: CASSQSGYWETQYF. The rearrangement uses TRBV3-1 (or the pseudogene TRBV3-2) and TRBJ2-5; D may be TRBD1 (5 bases). CDR3 length equals 14 residues. CDR1 LGHDT and CDR2 YNNKEL come from the germline V gene (reference sequence). V was shortened by 3 bases and J by 5 bases, with 13 bases between the two germline ends.

This chain's CDR3 is CASSERRGSYTGELFF. The CDR3 DNA sequence: TGTGCCAGCAGTGAAAGACGGGGGAGTTACACCGGGGAGCTGTTTTTT. The gene calls are TRBV2 and TRBJ2-2; tentatively, D is TRBD2 (6 bases). Germline V gives CDR1 SNHLY, CDR2 FYNNEI. The CDR3 consists of 16 residues. V lost 2 bases to trimming and J lost 3 bases, with 13 bases between them.

The chain combines TRBV3-1 (or the pseudogene TRBV3-2) with TRBJ2-3, with 8 bases fitting TRBD2. CDR3 length: 17 residues. Germline V lookup: CDR1 LGHDT, CDR2 YNNKEL (reference sequence). The ends lost 4 bases at V and 3 bases at J; junction bases unmatched: 12. CDR3 region: CASSRGLGSGGTDTQYF. Written as DNA, the CDR3 is TGTGCCAGCAGCCGCGGCCTGGGCAGCGGGGGTACAGATACGCAGTATTTT.

The chain carries TRBV10-3 and TRBJ1-4; no reliable D call. With 2 bases removed from V and 6 bases from J, the gap between germline ends came to 4 bases. The germline CDR1 and CDR2 sequences are ENHRY and SYGVKD. CDR3 length equals 12 residues. This CDR3 reads CAISEADEKLFF. The CDR3 DNA sequence: TGTGCCATCAGTGAGGCGGATGAAAAACTGTTTTTT.

The chain is built from TRBV5-1 and TRBJ1-5; perhaps TRBD1 as D (6 bases). Germline loops: CDR1 SGHRS, CDR2 YFSETQ. V lost 3 bases to trimming and J lost 7 bases, with 11 bases between them. The CDR3 length is 13 residues. The CDR3 spells CASSSDSYQPQHF. The CDR3 DNA reads TGCGCCAGCAGCTCGGACAGTTACCAGCCCCAGCATTTT.

The chain has TRBV5-6 and TRBJ1-2, with TRBD1 as a possible D gene (5 bases). CDR3 length: 14 amino acids. Trimming removed 6 bases at V and 4 bases at J, with 16 bases between. Germline CDR1 reads SGHDT; CDR2 reads YYEEEE. The CDR3 protein is CASTFGGTPYGYTF. CDR3 sequence (DNA): TGTGCCAGCACCTTCGGGGGGACGCCCTATGGCTACACCTTC.

J is TRBJ2-7 and V is TRBV19, with TRBD1 matching over 9 bases. The CDR3 has 13 amino acids. Per germline, CDR1 LNHDA and CDR2 SQIVND (reference sequence). The V segment lost 4 bases and the J segment 7 bases; nucleotides outside the gene matches: 5. The CDR3 sequence: CASSRDRVYEQYF. Here the CDR3 DNA reads TGTGCCAGTAGTAGGGACAGGGTTTATGAGCAGTACTTC.